This T cell receptor (beta chain) is drawn from a study of T cells after yellow fever vaccination (dated by TCRdb to between 2018 and 2021). Broadly, across the study: Libraries from fractions with low cell numbers were prepared with the SMART-Seq v4 Ultra Low Input RNA kit. To follow T-cell clones before and after both primary and booster YFV17D yellow fever vaccination, bulk TCR alpha and beta repertoires underwent longitudinal sequencing. Two healthy male donors made up the cohort, one aged 18 to 29 years and the other aged 30 to 40 years. Blood was collected at multiple timepoints before and after primary and secondary immunization, and bulk PBMC replicates and cell subsets were isolated. What the work shows at the level of the full study, not this receptor alone: The secondary T-cell response was found to be weaker but faster than the primary response, with a peak reached on day 5 rather than on day 15. After the booster, most clones that had expanded after primary vaccination were detected again (approximately 96% of CD4 and around nine tenths of CD8), suggesting broad maintenance of memory. The study included only a couple of donors, which limits how far the findings can be generalized. Computational filtering was needed because FACS-sorted repertoires could contain abundant contaminating clonotypes from the bulk population. A small share of clonotypes was detected in both CD4 and CD8 compartments, with the overlap likely arising from convergent recombination.

The CDR3 sequence holds 14 residues, the cysteine and phenylalanine included. Only CDR3 DNA remains: 42 bases, in frame from the first base. V was cut back by 4 bases and J by 6 bases, leaving a gap of 12 bases between them. The germline V gene yields SGHTA for CDR1 and FQGNSA for CDR2. TCR cDNA was made using 5'RACE template switching, a step that added a universal primer site and unique molecular identifiers. cDNA synthesis was primed from both the TCR alpha and TCR beta constant segments. Library amplification used two PCR steps, and the second PCR step added sample barcodes and sequencing adapters. Sequencing of libraries was done on Illumina HiSeq 2500 (2x100 bp) or NovaSeq (2x150 bp). For the original study's pipeline: MIGEC handled demultiplexing of reads and collapsing into UMI consensus sequences, while MiXCR performed V(D)J alignment. Using edgeR on replicate PBMC samples, clonotypes were called vaccine-responding if FDR was below 0.01 and the log2 fold change was above 5 up to day 15. Each bulk clonotype received a CD4 or CD8 identity based on whether the sequenced CD4 or CD8 repertoire contained that clonotype at higher abundance. TCRdb redid the processing of the public reads, applying fastp at Q25 and MiXCR, and retained in-frame beta chains. Under each unique CDR3 protein, matching rows form one entry showing the most common genes and DNA. Here the V and J calls rest on TCRdb's processing, not on the authors' analysis. The sample yields about 550,000 distinct CDR3 sequences; roughly 19% were counted once. Roughly an eighth of the sample rests with the top ten.

Regarding this clonotype: Its recognized antigen is unknown. Within one base of it there is no much larger clone, and no base qualities were kept.

Explained via the paper, the treatment or condition label denotes: live attenuated yellow fever vaccine strain. At each blood-draw timepoint, two biological replicates of bulk PBMCs were collected. PBMCs were isolated from peripheral blood using a standard Ficoll-Paque protocol. TriZol was used to extract RNA from bulk PBMCs, from CD4 and CD8 fractions, and from dextramer-positive and dextramer-negative fractions. The sequence was collected from a man aged 25 to 40 who received the YFV17D yellow fever vaccine. The sequence joins TRBV7-2 to TRBJ2-2; a tentative D call is TRBD2 (5 bases match). The sample was PBMCs, taken 15 days after the yellow fever booster vaccination. The DNA is as follows: TGTGCCAGCAGCTCGGGGTTAGTCGCCGGGGAGCTGTTTTTT. It translates to CASSSGLVAGELFF. With the portions outside the CDR3 filled from the reference TRBV7-2 and TRBJ2-2 genes, the complete variable region becomes GAGVSQSPSNKVTEKGKDVELRCDPISGHTALYWYRQSLGQGLEFLIYFQGNSAPDKSGLPSDRFSAERTGGSVSTLTIQRTQQEDSAVYLCASSSGLVAGELFFGEGSRLTVL.